This T cell receptor beta chain was captured by sequencing in a study of beta chain features in type 1 diabetes. The CDR3 has 14 amino acids. CDR1 is SNHLY and CDR2 is FYNNEI in the germline V gene. V was cut by 3 bases and J by 7 bases, with 10 bases left in between. Reverse transcribing all isolated RNA meant expressed TCRB transcripts were sequenced. Only in-frame clones appear in the TCRdb table, and some are missing; sequencing was by immunoSEQ multiplex PCR. The sample has over 200,000 clones; under 13% are singletons. Whole-study findings and limits: Significant though moderate, a shortening of TCRB CDR3s appeared in all four CD4+ subsets of Type 1 diabetes patients. The naive, central memory and Treg TCRB repertoires of patients appeared to be more similar to one another than those of healthy donors.

This clone has a handful of counts. Its matching antigen is unknown. Other nucleotide sequences from this sample produce the same CDR3. The rearrangement uses TRBV2 and TRBJ1-6; D might be TRBD1 (6 bases). The specimen was naive CD4+ T cells from blood. This sequence originates from a man aged 25 to 45 with type 1 diabetes. CDR3 sequence reads: CASSEGRGNSPLHF. The CDR3 bases are TGTGCCAGCAGTGAGGGCAGGGGAAATTCACCCCTCCACTTT.